This TCR beta chain was recorded in a study of blood T cells in healthy people across ages. Findings and caveats of the study: In the absence of known donor CMV status, changes in expanded clonotypes were possibly confounded.

With a J-beta primer mix and a sample-barcoded 5' primer, a second PCR ran roughly 6 to 12 cycles. TCRdb ran MiXCR on the 5' RACE reads and lists one entry per CDR3 protein. The sample records about 1.4 million distinct CDR3 sequences, approximately 59% being singletons. Investigators took 9.5 to 10 milliliters of peripheral blood from every donor. Isolating PBMCs gave at least 6 million of these cells per sample. Concerning this clonotype: Antigen unknown.

The V gene lost 1 base and the J gene lost 2 bases, with 11 bases spanning the gap. The CDR3 runs to 15 residues. The germline V gene encodes CDR1 SGHDT and CDR2 YYEEEE. The sequence was collected from a man between 18 and 29 years old in good health. This rearrangement joins TRBV5-6 to TRBJ2-3; D is unclear. Sequences were obtained from blood. For the CDR3, the DNA is TGTGCCAGCAGCTTGTTGCACACCTACACAGATACGCAGTATTTT. This codes for CASSLLHTYTDTQYF.